The 24 T cell receptor beta chains reported below all come from one sample, sequenced in a study of shared clonotypes between healthy human individuals. Using immunoSEQ multiplex PCR, the repertoire was profiled, and TCRdb retains in-frame clones only, with some absent. The sample includes 2 million to 2.5 million clones, approximately 90% of them seen just once. Sequencing used naive CD4+ T cells from PBMCs. The subset is: CD45RA+ positively selected. The receptor source for this set is a man aged 18 to 35 in good health. Some clones in this sample may be carry-over from other donors' samples.

The rearrangement uses TRBV4-1 and TRBJ1-2; TRBD1 agrees at 12 bases. Germline V gene sequence: CDR1 MGHRA, CDR2 YSYEKL. The junction had 8 bases not matched to a gene; V was cut back by 2 bases and J by 4 bases. This CDR3 spans 17 amino acids. Written as DNA, the CDR3 is TGCGCCAGCAGCCAACCCGGGACAGGGGGCCGGGGCTATGGCTACACCTTC. Amino acid sequence: CASSQPGTGGRGYGYTF.

V and J are TRBV5-1 and TRBJ1-1; tentative D call: TRBD1 (5 bases). The CDR3 sequence is 14 residues long. CDR1 and CDR2 from the germline V gene are SGHRS and YFSETQ. The V and J ends lost 4 bases and 0 bases respectively, with 10 bases between them. CDR3 protein: CASSLQAMNTEAFF. The CDR3 nucleotides are TGCGCCAGCAGCCTACAGGCCATGAACACTGAAGCTTTCTTT.

This chain joins TRBV6-5 and TRBJ1-5, with 8 bases lining up with TRBD1. The V and J ends lost 6 bases and 2 bases, in that order; junction bases with no gene match: 6. The V gene's germline CDR1 is MNHEY and CDR2 SVGAGI. CDR3 length: 15 residues. The CDR3 is CASSRQGIGNQPQHF. CDR3 DNA sequence: TGTGCCAGCAGCCGACAGGGGATCGGCAATCAGCCCCAGCATTTT.

This rearrangement joins TRBV18 to TRBJ2-7; D could derive from TRBD1 or TRBD2 (5 bases each). V lost 5 bases and J lost 3, with 14 bases in between. The CDR3 contains 14 residues. Per germline, CDR1 KGHSH and CDR2 LQKENI. The CDR3 sequence is CASSRDRGFYEQYF. The CDR3 DNA follows: TGTGCCAGCTCAAGGGACCGAGGATTCTACGAGCAGTACTTC.

The rearrangement joins TRBV7-7 to TRBJ2-3; no firm D call. V gave up 4 bases and J gave up 6 bases, with 11 bases separating them. The CDR3 has 13 residues. The germline V gene has CDR1 SSHAT and CDR2 FNYEAQ (reference sequence). The CDR3 sequence: CASSSAPPDTQYF. CDR3 nucleotides: TGTGCCAGCAGCTCCGCCCCGCCCGATACGCAGTATTTT.

In the case of this clone: This specimen includes other DNA sequences encoding the same CDR3. The V and J genes are TRBV7-9 and TRBJ1-4; perhaps TRBD1 as D (5 bases). CDR3 size: 15 residues. CDR1 and CDR2 from the germline V gene are SEHNR and FQNEAQ (reference sequence). Trimming shortened V by 7 bases and J by 0 bases, and 12 bases separated the two germline ends. The CDR3 loop reads CASTPGSATNEKLFF. The CDR3 region has the DNA TGTGCCAGCACCCCAGGGAGTGCAACTAATGAAAAACTGTTTTTT.

This clone showed up just once. The V and J genes are TRBV19 and TRBJ2-3; 13 nucleotides agree with TRBD2. V shed 4 bases, J shed 10 bases, and the junction held 11 bases outside the gene matches. In germline, CDR1 is LNHDA, CDR2 SQIVND (reference sequence). The CDR3 consists of 16 residues. CDR3 amino acids: CASSRGLAGSVGAQYF. As DNA, the CDR3 is TGTGCCAGTAGTAGGGGACTAGCGGGGTCCGTGGGTGCGCAGTATTTT. Full variable domain (outside the CDR3, taken from reference TRBV19 and TRBJ2-3): DGGITQSPKYLFRKEGQNVTLSCEQNLNHDAMYWYRQDPGQGLRLIYYSQIVNDFQKGDIAEGYSVSREKKESFPLTVTSAQKNPTAFYLCASSRGLAGSVGAQYFGPGTRLTVL.

This sequence joins TRBV6-5 and TRBJ2-2, with TRBD1 matching over 9 bases. The CDR3 spans 13 residues. Germline V gene data show CDR1 as MNHEY and CDR2 as SVGAGI. The CDR3: CAAYRGRGGELFF. CDR3 coding DNA: TGTGCAGCCTACAGGGGGCGAGGCGGGGAGCTGTTTTTT.

The rearrangement uses TRBV28 and TRBJ2-7; no firm D call. V lost 5 bases to trimming and J lost 0 bases, with 14 bases between them. Germline V gene sequence: CDR1 MDHEN, CDR2 SYDVKM. The length of the CDR3 is 15 residues. The CDR3 loop is CASSTVRKSSYEQYF. CDR3 coding DNA: TGTGCCAGCAGTACGGTCCGTAAAAGCTCCTACGAGCAGTACTTC.

This clone was recorded a few times. The V call is TRBV19, the J call TRBJ1-1, with TRBD1 matching 7 bases. CDR1 is LNHDA and CDR2 is SQIVND in the germline V gene (reference sequence). The CDR3 sequence is 15 residues long. J was trimmed by 1 base and V by 0 bases; bases with no gene match: 2. The CDR3 loop reads CASSIEGQPNTEAFF. CDR3 sequence (DNA): TGTGCCAGTAGTATAGAGGGACAGCCGAACACTGAAGCTTTCTTT.

Points on this clone: At the DNA level, this CDR3 is encoded by other sequences in the same sample as well. The chain couples TRBV7-2 to TRBJ1-2; D is perhaps TRBD1 (5 bases). The germline V and J ends were trimmed by 5 bases and 6 bases, with 13 bases remaining between them. The germline CDR1 and CDR2 sequences are SGHTA and FQGNSA. This CDR3 comprises 13 residues. The CDR3 nucleotides are TGTGCCAGCAGCCCCGACAGAGTTAATGGCTACACCTTC. Translating gives CASSPDRVNGYTF.

This chain links TRBV27 with TRBJ1-2; TRBD1 aligns across 7 bases. CDR3 size: 15 residues. In germline, CDR1 is MNHEY, CDR2 SMNVEV (reference sequence). J gave up 3 bases and V 1 base, and 5 bases lay outside the gene matches. This chain's CDR3 is CASSLYPGGYYGYTF. The CDR3 nucleotides read TGTGCCAGCAGTTTATATCCAGGGGGGTACTATGGCTACACCTTC.

J is TRBJ2-3 and V is TRBV7-9; D gene uncertain. This CDR3 contains 17 residues. The V end was cut by 1 base, the J end by 3 bases, with 17 bases between. CDR1 is SEHNR, CDR2 FQNEAQ, per germline (reference sequence). The CDR3 reads CASSLGSLAVSTDTQYF. Here the CDR3 DNA reads TGTGCCAGCAGCTTAGGGTCTCTCGCGGTCTCAACAGATACGCAGTATTTT.

Comment on this clone: The sample contains more than one DNA sequence encoding this CDR3. The J gene is TRBJ1-1, the V gene TRBV5-1, with D uncertain. Trimming cost V 0 bases and J 5 bases, with 8 bases left between them. This CDR3 is built from 13 residues. CDR1 and CDR2 (germline): SGHRS, YFSETQ. CDR3: CASSLGAVTEAFF. In DNA form, the CDR3 reads TGCGCCAGCAGCTTGGGGGCCGTTACTGAAGCTTTCTTT.

The genes are TRBV21-1 and TRBJ2-2; TRBD2 reflects the table's D call only, with no check against the DNA. TRBV21-1 is a pseudogene. There are 18 residues in the CDR3. The CDR3 DNA is TGTGCCAGCAGCAAATCTACTAGCGGGAAACACAACACCGGGGAGCTGTTTTTT. Its translation is CASSKSTSGKHNTGELFF.

The genes are TRBV6-5 and TRBJ2-7; 9 bases align to TRBD1. Germline loops: CDR1 MNHEY, CDR2 SVGAGI. This CDR3 has 15 amino acids. Trimming cost V 2 bases and J 4 bases; bases outside gene matches: 6. Here the CDR3 reads CASSYGGQGGYEQYF. The CDR3 DNA follows: TGTGCCAGCAGTTACGGGGGACAGGGAGGTTACGAGCAGTACTTC.

The rearrangement joins TRBV7-2 to TRBJ2-3, with 8 bases fitting TRBD1. Losses at the gene ends were 4 bases for V and 4 bases for J; bases not matched to a gene: 7. There are 15 residues in the CDR3. Germline V gene data show CDR1 as SGHTA and CDR2 as FQGNSA. The CDR3 DNA follows: TGTGCCAGCAGCTCCAGGGGGCGCCCTGCAGATACGCAGTATTTT. This gives the protein CASSSRGRPADTQYF.

The rearrangement joins TRBV5-1 to TRBJ2-1; TRBD1 might be the D (5 bases). Trimming removed 4 bases from V and 13 bases from J, with 30 bases in between. Germline V lookup: CDR1 SGHRS, CDR2 YFSETQ. The CDR3 covers 17 residues. CDR3 amino acids: CASSLRPTATLGQQQFF. CDR3 coding DNA: TGCGCCAGCAGCCTCCGCCCGACAGCGACACTGGGCCAGCAACAGTTCTTC. Full variable domain (missing parts from reference TRBV5-1 and TRBJ2-1): KAGVTQTPRYLIKTRGQQVTLSCSPISGHRSVSWYQQTPGQGLQFLFEYFSETQRNKGNFPGRFSGRQFSNSRSEMNVSTLELGDSALYLCASSLRPTATLGQQQFFGPGTRLTVL.

The chain carries TRBV5-1 and TRBJ1-1; D unclear. The CDR3 runs 13 residues. Trimming removed 4 bases from V and 1 base from J, with 8 bases in between. The V gene's germline CDR1 is SGHRS and CDR2 YFSETQ. CDR3 DNA: TGCGCCAGCAGCGCCCAACCGAACACTGAAGCTTTCTTT. This translates into CASSAQPNTEAFF.

As DNA, the CDR3 is TGTGCCAGCAGCGTCACCGGGACAGGGCGGACCGGGGAGCTGTTTTTT. Residues: CASSVTGTGRTGELFF. The V gene is TRBV9, the J gene TRBJ2-2; 9 bases agree with TRBD1. This CDR3 is 16 amino acids long. V lost 2 bases to trimming and J lost 5 bases; unmatched junction nucleotides: 7. From germline, CDR1 is SGDLS and CDR2 YYNGEE. The full variable domain, with the rest looked up from reference TRBV9 and TRBJ2-2, is DSGVTQTPKHLITATGQRVTLRCSPRSGDLSVYWYQQSLDQGLQFLIQYYNGEERAKGNILERFSAQQFPDLHSELNLSSLELGDSALYFCASSVTGTGRTGELFFGEGSRLTVL.

As to this clone: The same CDR3 arises from other DNA sequences in this sample as well. The genes are TRBV7-3 and TRBJ2-3; D may correspond to TRBD1 or TRBD2 (5 bases each). Germline V gene data show CDR1 as SGHTA and CDR2 as FQGTGA. This CDR3 contains 13 residues. With 5 bases removed from V and 0 bases from J, the gap between germline ends came to 6 bases. CDR3 nucleotide sequence: TGTGCCAGCAGCGGGGGAAGCACAGATACGCAGTATTTT. Amino acids: CASSGGSTDTQYF.

The rearrangement uses TRBV7-2 and TRBJ2-5; TRBD1 is a possible D gene (6 bases). V was pared by 0 bases and J by 12 bases, with 14 bases between. The germline V gene encodes CDR1 SGHTA and CDR2 FQGNSA. The CDR3 is 13 amino acids. This chain's CDR3 is CASSLAGTPPEYF. The CDR3, as DNA: TGTGCCAGCAGCTTAGCCGGGACACCTCCGGAGTACTTC.

The chain recombines TRBV5-1 with TRBJ1-2; 11 nucleotides line up with TRBD1. This CDR3 has 15 residues. Germline CDR1 and CDR2: SGHRS and YFSETQ. V dropped 4 bases and J dropped 6; count of bases not matched to a gene: 8. The CDR3 DNA is TGCGCCAGCAGCCCGGACAGGGGGCGCGGCGATGGCTACACCTTC. Protein product: CASSPDRGRGDGYTF.

This chain connects TRBV7-2 to TRBJ2-4; D remains ambiguous. This CDR3 is built from 12 residues. Germline V gene data show CDR1 as SGHTA and CDR2 as FQGNSA. Trimming removed 0 bases at V and 9 bases at J, with 6 bases between. The CDR3 sequence: CASSLAQSIQYF. CDR3 DNA sequence: TGTGCCAGCAGCTTAGCGCAGAGCATTCAGTACTTC.